This T cell receptor beta chain was sequenced for a study of blood T cell repertoires in COVID-19. For the study at large: T cells, B-cell-depleted T cells, or PBMCs supplied cDNA or gDNA.

This clone was detected a few times. The germline V gene encodes CDR1 SGDLS and CDR2 YYNGEE. The CDR3 contains 14 residues. The ends were cut back, 5 bases at V and 2 bases at J, with 11 bases in the middle. Measured with immunoSEQ multiplex PCR; TCRdb has only the in-frame clones, and not every one. This sample yields around 190,000 clones, of which 82% are seen a single time; 7.8% belongs to the top ten. Sequencing used peripheral blood. This sequence was found in a woman aged 60 to 75 with COVID-19, enrolled during active disease. The chain couples TRBV9 to TRBJ2-1, with D possibly matching TRBD2 (5 bases). This chain's CDR3 is CASSGLAPYNEQFF. The CDR3 DNA sequence: TGTGCCAGCAGTGGGCTAGCTCCCTACAATGAGCAGTTCTTC. Supplemented by reference TRBV9 and TRBJ2-1, the full variable domain reads DSGVTQTPKHLITATGQRVTLRCSPRSGDLSVYWYQQSLDQGLQFLIQYYNGEERAKGNILERFSAQQFPDLHSELNLSSLELGDSALYFCASSGLAPYNEQFFGPGTRLTVL.